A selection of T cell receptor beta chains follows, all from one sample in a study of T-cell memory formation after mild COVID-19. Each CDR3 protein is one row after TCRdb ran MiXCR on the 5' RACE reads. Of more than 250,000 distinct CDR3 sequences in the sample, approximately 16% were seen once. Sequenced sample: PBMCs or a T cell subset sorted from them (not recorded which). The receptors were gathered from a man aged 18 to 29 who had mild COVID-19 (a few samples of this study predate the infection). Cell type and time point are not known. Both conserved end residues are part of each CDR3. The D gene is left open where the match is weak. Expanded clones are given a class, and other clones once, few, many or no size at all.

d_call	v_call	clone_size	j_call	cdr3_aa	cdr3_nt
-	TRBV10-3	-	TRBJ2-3	CAISGWEHTDTQYF	TGTGCCATCAGTGGGTGGGAGCACACAGATACGCAGTATTTT
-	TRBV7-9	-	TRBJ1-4	CASSFGGGEKLFF	TGTGCCAGCAGCTTTGGAGGGGGTGAAAAACTGTTTTTT
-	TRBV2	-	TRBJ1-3	CASKEPPSSGNTIYF	TGTGCCAGCAAAGAGCCCCCCTCCTCTGGAAACACCATATATTTT
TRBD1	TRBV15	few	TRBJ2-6	CATSRDRGVSGANVLTF	TGTGCCACCAGCAGGGACAGGGGTGTTTCTGGGGCCAACGTCCTGACTTTC
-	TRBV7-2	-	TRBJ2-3	CASSPTWRGRLASTDTQYF	TGTGCCAGCAGCCCTACGTGGCGGGGTAGGCTTGCGAGCACAGATACGCAGTATTTT
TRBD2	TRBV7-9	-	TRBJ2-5	CASSNGLAGKAQYF	TGTGCCAGCAGCAACGGACTAGCGGGGAAGGCCCAGTACTTC
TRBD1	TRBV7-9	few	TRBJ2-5	CASSQNRDRGDETQYF	TGTGCCAGCAGCCAGAACCGGGACAGGGGAGACGAGACCCAGTACTTC
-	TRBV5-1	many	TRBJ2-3	CASSLESDTQYF	TGCGCCAGCAGCTTGGAGTCAGATACGCAGTATTTT
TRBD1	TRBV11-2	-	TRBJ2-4	CASSPSDREYKNIQYF	TGTGCCAGCAGCCCCTCGGACAGGGAATACAAAAACATTCAGTACTTC
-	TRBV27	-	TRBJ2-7	CASSLSSGSSYEQYF	TGTGCCAGCAGTTTATCAAGTGGTAGCTCCTACGAGCAGTACTTC
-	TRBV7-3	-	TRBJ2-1	CASSLDSNSYNEQFF	TGTGCCAGCAGCTTAGACAGTAACTCCTACAATGAGCAGTTCTTC
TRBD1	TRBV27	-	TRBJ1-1	CASSPTGDYTEAFF	TGTGCCAGCAGTCCGACAGGGGATTATACTGAAGCTTTCTTT
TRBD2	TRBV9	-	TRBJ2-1	CASSDLRASGGANEQFF	TGTGCCAGCAGCGACCTCCGGGCTAGCGGGGGGGCTAATGAGCAGTTCTTC
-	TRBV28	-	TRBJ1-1	CASSPPKVGRKINTEAFF	TGTGCCAGCAGTCCTCCAAAAGTAGGGAGAAAGATTAACACTGAAGCTTTCTTT
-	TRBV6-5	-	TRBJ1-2	CASSYDGSYGYTF	TGTGCCAGCAGTTACGACGGTAGCTATGGCTACACCTTC
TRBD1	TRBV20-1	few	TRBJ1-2	CSARDPDRGLSNYGYTF	TGCAGTGCTAGAGACCCAGACAGGGGCCTATCTAACTATGGCTACACCTTC
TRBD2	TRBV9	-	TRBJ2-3	CASSSSTSGGLHTQYF	TGTGCCAGCAGCTCCAGTACTAGCGGGGGCCTCCATACGCAGTATTTT
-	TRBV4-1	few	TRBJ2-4	CASSQDTRVNIQYF	TGCGCCAGCAGCCAAGATACCAGGGTCAACATTCAGTACTTC
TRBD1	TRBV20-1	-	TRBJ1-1	CSARLPGQGGSEAFF	TGCAGTGCTAGATTACCGGGACAGGGAGGATCTGAAGCTTTCTTT
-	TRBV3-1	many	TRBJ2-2	CASSPPGDTGELFF	TGTGCCAGCAGCCCCCCAGGGGACACCGGGGAGCTGTTTTTT
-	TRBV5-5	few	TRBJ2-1	CASSLVTVSNEQFF	TGTGCCAGCAGCTTGGTGACAGTTTCCAATGAGCAGTTCTTC
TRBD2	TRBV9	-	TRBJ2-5	CASSFSGGGGETQYF	TGTGCCAGCAGCTTTAGCGGGGGGGGAGGAGAGACCCAGTACTTC
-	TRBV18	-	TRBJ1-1	CASSPPVGEVAFF	TGTGCCAGCTCACCACCGGTAGGGGAGGTAGCTTTCTTT
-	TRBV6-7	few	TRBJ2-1	CASSQGSPSGYEQFF	TGTGCCAGCAGTCAGGGTTCCCCTTCAGGGTATGAGCAGTTCTTC
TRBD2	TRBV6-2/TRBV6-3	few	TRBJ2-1	CASSLAGVYNEQFF	TGTGCCAGCAGCCTAGCGGGGGTCTACAATGAGCAGTTCTTC
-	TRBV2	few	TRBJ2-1	CASSPIADEQFF	TGTGCCAGCAGTCCGATAGCGGATGAGCAGTTCTTC
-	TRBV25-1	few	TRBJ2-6	CASSGFSGANVLTF	TGTGCCAGCAGTGGTTTCTCTGGGGCCAACGTCCTGACTTTC
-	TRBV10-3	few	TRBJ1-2	CAINNITNYGYTF	TGTGCCATCAATAACATAACTAACTATGGCTACACCTTC
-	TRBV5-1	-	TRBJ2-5	CASARDQETQYF	TGCGCCAGTGCCAGGGACCAAGAGACCCAGTACTTC
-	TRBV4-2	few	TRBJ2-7	CASSQVGQPNYEQYF	TGTGCCAGCAGCCAAGTCGGACAGCCAAACTACGAGCAGTACTTC
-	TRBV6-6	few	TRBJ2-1	CASSSQGGSYNEQFF	TGTGCCAGCAGTTCTCAGGGGGGCTCCTACAATGAGCAGTTCTTC
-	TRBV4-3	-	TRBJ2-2	CASSREAFDPADTGELFF	TGCGCCAGCAGTCGCGAGGCCTTCGACCCGGCGGACACCGGGGAGCTGTTTTTT
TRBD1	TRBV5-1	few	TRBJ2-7	CASSYGQGQEQYF	TGCGCCAGCAGCTACGGACAGGGGCAAGAGCAGTACTTC
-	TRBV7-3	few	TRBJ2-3	CASSLSAEGTQYF	TGTGCCAGCAGCTTATCGGCCGAGGGTACGCAGTATTTT
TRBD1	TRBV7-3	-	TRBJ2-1	CASSLNRGDEQFF	TGTGCCAGCAGCTTGAACAGGGGCGATGAGCAGTTCTTC
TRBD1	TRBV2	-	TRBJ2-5	CASSGQGETQYF	TGTGCCAGCAGTGGACAGGGCGAGACCCAGTACTTC
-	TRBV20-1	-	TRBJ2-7	CSAGSQYF	TGCAGTGCTGGTTCGCAGTACTTC
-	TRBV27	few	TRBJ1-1	CASSSRGGWVEAFF	TGTGCCAGCAGTTCCCGGGGGGGCTGGGTTGAAGCTTTCTTT
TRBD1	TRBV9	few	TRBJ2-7	CASSAPGQRYEQYF	TGTGCCAGCAGCGCACCGGGACAGAGATACGAGCAGTACTTC
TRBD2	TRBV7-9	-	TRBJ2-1	CASSFSGGPGGEQFF	TGTGCCAGCAGCTTTAGCGGGGGGCCGGGCGGTGAGCAGTTCTTC
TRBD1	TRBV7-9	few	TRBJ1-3	CASSDRGLEGNTIYF	TGTGCCAGCAGCGACAGGGGGCTGGAGGGAAACACCATATATTTT
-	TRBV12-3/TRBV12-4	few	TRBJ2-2	CASTRFEGTGELFF	TGTGCCAGCACCAGATTCGAAGGCACCGGGGAGCTGTTTTTT
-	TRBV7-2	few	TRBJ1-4	CASSPSQINEKLFF	TGTGCCAGCAGCCCCAGTCAGATTAATGAAAAACTGTTTTTT
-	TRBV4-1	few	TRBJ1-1	CASSAGESTEAFF	TGCGCCAGCTCCGCGGGGGAATCCACTGAAGCTTTCTTT
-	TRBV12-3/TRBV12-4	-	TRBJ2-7	CASRSRQNIDEQYF	TGTGCCAGCAGAAGTAGACAGAACATCGACGAGCAGTACTTC
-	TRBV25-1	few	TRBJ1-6	CASRDRDSYNSPLHF	TGTGCCAGCAGGGACCGGGACTCCTATAATTCACCCCTCCACTTT
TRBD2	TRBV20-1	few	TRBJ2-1	CSARVRGGSYNEQFF	TGCAGTGCTAGAGTCCGCGGGGGTTCCTACAATGAGCAGTTCTTC
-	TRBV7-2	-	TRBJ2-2	CASSSFAGTYGELFF	TGTGCCAGCAGCTCCTTTGCCGGGACGTACGGGGAGCTGTTTTTT
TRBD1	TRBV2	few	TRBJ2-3	CATQGQTFTDTQYF	TGTGCAACCCAGGGACAGACTTTCACAGATACGCAGTATTTT
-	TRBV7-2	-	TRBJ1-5	CASSLTFQPQHF	TGTGCCAGCAGCTTAACGTTTCAGCCCCAGCATTTT
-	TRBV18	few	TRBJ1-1	CASSPSAGRTEAFF	TGTGCCAGCTCACCATCGGCGGGTAGGACTGAAGCTTTCTTT
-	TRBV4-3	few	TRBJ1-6	CASSQRGSGSPLHF	TGCGCCAGCAGCCAGCGGGGCTCGGGGTCACCCCTCCACTTT
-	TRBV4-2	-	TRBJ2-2	CASSQDWAAANTGELFF	TGTGCCAGCAGCCAAGATTGGGCTGCCGCGAACACCGGGGAGCTGTTTTTT
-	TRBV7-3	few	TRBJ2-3	CASSSAISSTDTQYF	TGTGCCAGCAGCAGCGCAATCAGTAGCACAGATACGCAGTATTTT
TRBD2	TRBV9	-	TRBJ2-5	CASSVEGLADQETQYF	TGTGCCAGCAGCGTAGAGGGACTAGCGGACCAAGAGACCCAGTACTTC
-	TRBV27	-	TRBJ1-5	CASSLMGAAQPQHF	TGTGCCAGCAGTTTAATGGGGGCCGCTCAGCCCCAGCATTTT
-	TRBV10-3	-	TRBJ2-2	CAIRPFANTGELFF	TGTGCCATCCGCCCGTTCGCGAACACCGGGGAGCTGTTTTTT
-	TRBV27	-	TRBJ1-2	CASRRVGNYGYTF	TGTGCCAGCAGGAGGGTCGGTAACTATGGCTACACCTTC
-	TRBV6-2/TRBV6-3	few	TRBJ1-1	CASTARKRYTNTEAFF	TGTGCCAGCACCGCAAGGAAAAGGTACACGAACACTGAAGCTTTCTTT